This paragraph covers one T cell receptor (beta chain) sequence. Many counts were recorded for this clonotype. Its antigen target is currently unknown. Per-base quality was not reported, and no clone a single base away is much larger than it. Ends trimmed: V by 1 base, J by 2 bases; bases unmatched to a gene: 2. Inclusive of the bounding cysteine and phenylalanine, the CDR3 is 14 residues long. Only CDR3 DNA remains: 42 bases, in frame from the first base. Taken from the germline V gene, the CDR1 and CDR2 loops are SGDLS and YYNGEE. The data originate from a study of T-cell reconstitution after alpha-beta-depleted transplantation in children (dated by TCRdb to the mid-2010s). In terms of the full investigation: Using TCR repertoire profiling, the study followed T-cell immune reconstitution in a quantitative way in children after TCRalphabeta/CD19-depleted allogeneic hematopoietic cell transplantation.

The library was prepared using PCR. TCRdb records Illumina HiSeq 2500 as the sequencer. Molecular barcoding was employed in the preparation of TCR libraries, with unique molecular identifiers being used to normalize TCRbeta repertoire quantification. The raw public data were reprocessed by TCRdb itself: fastp quality trimming at Q25, MiXCR clonotype calling, in-frame beta chains only. Duplicate CDR3 protein sequences are folded into a single record with the most common DNA and genes. The table for this sample lists about 600,000 distinct CDR3 sequences; over 9.5% of them were counted only once. Less than 5% of the sample is in the top ten clones.

Sequenced material: PBMCs from the stem cell graft donor, taken from the stem cell graft. The origin of this receptor is a human donor who donated a stem cell graft to a child with acute myeloid leukemia. The sequence joins TRBV9 to TRBJ2-7; TRBD2 matches 8 bases in the middle. The DNA reads as follows: TGTGCCAGCAGCGTAACTAGCGGCCCCTACGAGCAGTACTTC. Its protein product is CASSVTSGPYEQYF. The CDR3 plus the reference TRBV9 and TRBJ2-7 genes for the other parts give the full variable domain: DSGVTQTPKHLITATGQRVTLRCSPRSGDLSVYWYQQSLDQGLQFLIQYYNGEERAKGNILERFSAQQFPDLHSELNLSSLELGDSALYFCASSVTSGPYEQYFGPGTRLTVT.